This T cell receptor beta chain was captured in a study of cytomegalovirus exposure and HLA in healthy donors. Primers for the PCR totalled 60 Vbeta and 13 Jbeta. In the authors' methods: The count from a later analysis was about 80 million unique TCR beta chains, 9 million to 12 million of them shared. TCRdb keeps only in-frame clones here, not all; method: immunoSEQ multiplex PCR. Clonal size and the V and J genes are those of that table, whereas D and trimming came from the DNA. The sample has over 120,000 clones; 74% are singletons. Germline lookup yields CDR1 SGHRS and CDR2 YFSETQ. Trimming took 4 bases from V and 5 from J; bases not matched to a gene: 12. The CDR3 is 15 residues long. Although they were nominally healthy when sampled, donors likely had unrecorded immune exposures.

Sequencing was carried out using PBMCs. The chain links TRBV5-1 to TRBJ2-7, with 7 bases fitting TRBD1. This sequence was found in a man younger than 35 in good health and CMV-seropositive. Here the CDR3 reads CASSKVDRVGDEQYF. The CDR3 bases are TGCGCCAGCAGCAAAGTCGACAGGGTAGGGGACGAGCAGTACTTC.